Presented here are 25 T cell receptor beta chains from one specimen sequenced in a study of early T cells in non-severe SARS-CoV-2 infection (dated by TCRdb to the early 2020s). Library preparation used 5' RACE. The sequencing machine was a NextSeq 500. The raw public data were reprocessed by TCRdb itself: fastp quality trimming at Q25, MiXCR clonotype calling, in-frame beta chains only. Every entry covers one CDR3 protein and lists the most common genes and DNA from its rows. The sample table holds about 26,000 distinct CDR3 sequences, of which less than 5% were seen once. The top ten clonotypes cover 5% to 8% of the sample. The specimen sequenced was whole blood. Every receptor here comes from an adult who was a healthcare worker with PCR-confirmed SARS-CoV-2 infection or an uninfected control (not recorded which).

This clonotype was seen ten or more times. The chain joins TRBV7-8 to TRBJ2-3; D is ambiguous. Per the germline V gene, CDR1 is SGHVS and CDR2 is FQNEAQ. Trimming left V 0 bases short and J 9 bases short, with 10 bases between. This CDR3 contains 13 residues. CDR3 nucleotide sequence: TGTGCCAGCAGCTTAGCTGGAGTTTTGACGCAGTATTTT. Translation: CASSLAGVLTQYF.

This clonotype was counted many times. V usage is TRBV29-1 and J usage is TRBJ2-7; D remains unclear. CDR3 size: 11 residues. The germline V gene has CDR1 SQVTM and CDR2 ANQGSEA. V dropped 7 bases and J dropped 6 bases, with 13 bases sitting between them. The CDR3 nucleotides read TGCAGCGCCGAGGCAGTCGGCGAGCAGTACTTC. This translates into CSAEAVGEQYF.

This clonotype was observed many times. This chain uses TRBV30 with TRBJ1-3; 7 bases align to TRBD1. J was trimmed by 0 bases and V by 3 bases; bases with no gene match: 5. The CDR3 loop spans 15 amino acids. The V gene's germline CDR1 is GTSNPN and CDR2 SVGIG (reference sequence). DNA for the CDR3: TGTGCCTGGAGCGCGGACAGGTTCTCTGGAAACACCATATATTTT. Translating it yields CAWSADRFSGNTIYF.

This clonotype was detected ten times or more. V is TRBV7-2 and J is TRBJ2-7; D is perhaps TRBD2 (6 bases). V was pared by 4 bases and J by 2 bases, with 9 bases between. Germline CDR1 reads SGHTA; CDR2 reads FQGNSA. The length of the CDR3 is 13 residues. This CDR3 is CASSSPGAYEQYF. The CDR3 DNA follows: TGTGCCAGCAGCTCCCCGGGAGCCTACGAGCAGTACTTC.

The table lists this clonotype with many counts. The chain links TRBV6-1 to TRBJ1-5; unclear D gene. V shed 0 bases and J shed 4 bases, with 10 bases lying between them. Germline loops: CDR1 MNHNS, CDR2 SASEGT. The CDR3 has 15 amino acids. The CDR3 region has the DNA TGTGCCAGCAGTGAAGCATACAGAGTTAATCAGCCCCAGCATTTT. Translation: CASSEAYRVNQPQHF.

This clonotype has ten or more counts. The chain has TRBV20-1 and TRBJ2-3; possibly TRBD1 for D (6 bases). CDR1 and CDR2 from the germline V gene are DFQATT and SNEGSKA (reference sequence). V was clipped by 4 bases and J by 6 bases, with 11 bases between them. There are 12 residues in the CDR3. CDR3 sequence: CSATRDMDTQYF. In DNA, the CDR3 is TGCAGTGCTACCCGGGACATGGATACGCAGTATTTT.

This clonotype was recorded at least ten times. This chain connects TRBV6-2 or TRBV6-3 to TRBJ1-1; TRBD1 is a possible D gene (5 bases). There are 14 residues in the CDR3. Trimming removed 8 bases from V and 0 bases from J, with 13 bases in between. Looked up from germline, CDR1 is MNHEY and CDR2 is SVGEGT. The CDR3 here is CASASWGLNTEAFF. CDR3 nucleotides: TGTGCCAGCGCTTCATGGGGCCTGAACACTGAAGCTTTCTTT.

This clonotype was counted at least ten times. The chain combines TRBV5-6 with TRBJ2-6; weak D call: TRBD2 (7 bases). CDR3 length equals 18 residues. The V gene's germline CDR1 is SGHDT and CDR2 YYEEEE. Trimming pared 4 bases from V and 0 bases from J, leaving 17 bases between. Here the CDR3 DNA reads TGTGCCAGCAGCCGGGGGGCAGCGAGCCTCTCTGGGGCCAACGTCCTGACTTTC. Protein: CASSRGAASLSGANVLTF. The entire variable domain, with the rest obtained from reference TRBV5-6 and TRBJ2-6, is as follows: DAGVTQSPTHLIKTRGQQVTLRCSPKSGHDTVSWYQQALGQGPQFIFQYYEEEERQRGNFPDRFSGHQFPNYSSELNVNALLLGDSALYLCASSRGAASLSGANVLTFGAGSRLTVL.

This clonotype counts as medium-sized. The chain has TRBV3-1 and TRBJ1-1; a possible D gene is TRBD1 (6 bases). Germline-derived CDR1 and CDR2 are LGHDT and YNNKEL (reference sequence). V lost 4 bases to trimming and J lost 0 bases, with 21 bases between them. CDR3 length: 18 residues. This CDR3 is CASSPGARTRAMNTEAFF. The CDR3 DNA is TGTGCCAGCAGCCCAGGGGCCAGAACCCGGGCAATGAACACTGAAGCTTTCTTT.

The sample holds many counts of this clonotype. This chain links TRBV6-5 with TRBJ2-2; D remains unclear. This CDR3 is built from 12 residues. CDR1 and CDR2 (germline): MNHEY, SVGAGI. Trimming took off 2 bases at V and 5 bases at J, with 3 bases between the two ends. This CDR3 is CASSYLTGELFF. The CDR3 nucleotides are TGTGCCAGCAGTTACCTGACCGGGGAGCTGTTTTTT.

This clonotype is classed as medium-sized. The CDR3 protein is CASSTDRANQPQHF. The CDR3 region has the DNA TGTGCCAGTAGTACGGACAGGGCTAATCAGCCCCAGCATTTT. The gene calls are TRBV19 and TRBJ1-5; TRBD1 agrees at 8 bases. Germline assignment: CDR1 LNHDA and CDR2 SQIVND (reference sequence). The CDR3 extends over 14 amino acids. The trim removed 4 bases at V and 4 bases at J, leaving 3 bases unmatched.

Within the sample, this clonotype is medium-sized. The CDR3, as DNA: TGTGCCAGCAGTTTATCCTTCGGGGGAGGTGAGCAGTACTTC. Its protein product is CASSLSFGGGEQYF. This chain connects TRBV27 to TRBJ2-7; a possible D gene is TRBD2 (6 bases). CDR3 size: 14 residues. The V and J ends lost 0 bases and 7 bases respectively, with 13 bases between them. In germline, CDR1 is MNHEY, CDR2 SMNVEV (reference sequence).

This clonotype was recorded at least ten times. The chain is built from TRBV20-1 and TRBJ2-1; D may match TRBD1 or TRBD2 (6 bases each). This CDR3 contains 13 residues. V lost 1 base to trimming and J lost 8 bases, with 12 bases between them. Germline-derived CDR1 and CDR2 are DFQATT and SNEGSKA (reference sequence). Written as DNA, the CDR3 is TGCAGTGCTAGAGTAGGGGGGATGGATGAGCAGTTCTTC. Protein sequence: CSARVGGMDEQFF.

This clonotype was recorded a few times. This chain links TRBV7-9 with TRBJ1-4; D perhaps matches TRBD1 (6 bases). The CDR3 runs to 20 residues. CDR1 is SEHNR and CDR2 is FQNEAQ in the germline V gene (reference sequence). The V end lost 5 bases, the J end lost 3 bases, and 28 bases lay between the germline ends. In DNA form, the CDR3 reads TGTGCCAGCAGCCCGACCCCACAGGGTGGGTTTTATCGGGCTAATGAAAAACTGTTTTTT. Translation gives CASSPTPQGGFYRANEKLFF.

The gene calls are TRBV4-1 and TRBJ2-2; D is ambiguous. CDR1 is MGHRA, CDR2 YSYEKL, per germline. Trimming stripped 1 base from V and 5 bases from J, with 8 bases between. This CDR3 is built from 14 residues. This CDR3 is CASSQGLETGELFF. The CDR3 DNA follows: TGCGCCAGCAGCCAAGGGCTAGAGACCGGGGAGCTGTTTTTT.

In this sample, this clonotype turned up many times. V and J are TRBV11-3 and TRBJ2-2; D may be TRBD1 or TRBD2 (5 bases each). Trimming removed 4 bases from V and 4 bases from J, with 10 bases in between. CDR1 is SGHNT, CDR2 YENEEA, per germline. The CDR3 spans 14 residues. CDR3 sequence reads: CASSSGRATGELFF. CDR3 DNA sequence: TGTGCCAGCAGCTCGGGACGGGCCACCGGGGAGCTGTTTTTT. Full variable domain (missing parts from reference TRBV11-3 and TRBJ2-2): EAGVVQSPRYKIIEKKQPVAFWCNPISGHNTLYWYLQNLGQGPELLIRYENEEAVDDSQLPKDRFSAERLKGVDSTLKIQPAELGDSAVYLCASSSGRATGELFFGEGSRLTVL.

This clonotype was observed many times. CDR3 sequence: CASSEEGAGELFF. The DNA of the CDR3 is TGTGCCAGCAGTGAAGAAGGGGCCGGGGAGCTGTTTTTT. This rearrangement joins TRBV2 to TRBJ2-2, with a tentative D call TRBD1 (5 bases). The CDR3 contains 13 residues. The germline gives CDR1 SNHLY, CDR2 FYNNEI. Trimming stripped 1 base from V and 6 bases from J, with 6 bases between.

There are many counts of this clonotype. This chain uses TRBV7-2 with TRBJ2-7; D call uncertain. Per the germline V gene, CDR1 is SGHTA and CDR2 is FQGNSA. The CDR3 sequence is 14 residues long. Deletions cut 5 bases from V and 0 bases from J, with 11 bases between. CDR3 residues: CASSPRVSSYEQYF. The CDR3 DNA sequence: TGTGCCAGCAGCCCACGCGTTAGCTCCTACGAGCAGTACTTC.

This chain joins TRBV20-1 and TRBJ2-2; 12 bases line up with TRBD2. Germline loops: CDR1 DFQATT, CDR2 SNEGSKA (reference sequence). The CDR3 spans 16 residues. Trimming at V came to 5 bases and at J to 4 bases, leaving 8 bases not matched to a gene. The CDR3 loop is CSAQTSGRIGTGELFF. The CDR3 DNA is TGCAGTGCTCAAACTAGCGGGAGGATCGGCACCGGGGAGCTGTTTTTT.

This clonotype showed up many times. The genes are TRBV29-1 and TRBJ2-1, with 7 nucleotides matching TRBD2. The CDR3 sequence is 15 residues long. Germline assignment: CDR1 SQVTM and CDR2 ANQGSEA. With 0 bases clipped from V and 4 bases from J, the junction kept 6 bases outside the gene matches. CDR3: CSVEDLVGLYNEQFF. DNA for the CDR3: TGCAGCGTTGAAGATCTAGTGGGACTATACAATGAGCAGTTCTTC.

This clonotype showed up just a few times. The chain has TRBV6-2 or TRBV6-3 and TRBJ2-4, with a weak D call TRBD2 (5 bases). The CDR3 is made up of 16 amino acids. Per the germline V gene, CDR1 is MNHEY and CDR2 is SVGEGT. The V end lost 3 bases, the J end lost 6 bases, and 18 bases lay between the germline ends. CDR3 protein: CASSYSPVRTPNIQYF. CDR3 bases: TGTGCCAGCAGTTATTCCCCCGTTAGGACTCCAAACATTCAGTACTTC.

V usage is TRBV5-1 and J usage is TRBJ2-5; 9 positions match TRBD2. This CDR3 is built from 16 residues. Germline V gene data show CDR1 as SGHRS and CDR2 as YFSETQ. The ends lost 0 bases at V and 3 bases at J; junction bases unmatched: 6. CDR3 sequence (DNA): TGCGCCAGCAGCTTGGGGACTAGCGCCGCCGAAGAGACCCAGTACTTC. It translates to CASSLGTSAAEETQYF.

This clonotype showed up many times. CDR3 protein: CSVGQGAGELFF. Written as DNA, the CDR3 is TGCAGCGTGGGACAGGGGGCCGGGGAGCTGTTTTTT. The chain combines TRBV29-1 with TRBJ2-2; TRBD1 matches at 11 bases. Looked up from germline, CDR1 is SQVTM and CDR2 is ANQGSEA. V lost 6 bases to trimming and J lost 6 bases; unmatched junction nucleotides: 0. CDR3 length: 12 residues.

This clonotype has ten or more counts. One junction end does not reproduce the germline sequence, and a read error may be involved. The rearrangement uses TRBV25-1 and TRBJ1-2; no reliable D call. There are 15 residues in the CDR3. Germline V CDR1 and CDR2: MGHDK, SYGVNS. Here the CDR3 DNA reads TGTGCCAGCAGTGAAAAGAGCCCTACTAAGTATGGCTACACCTTC. This gives the protein CASSEKSPTKYGYTF.

This clonotype was found many times. The V gene is TRBV27, the J gene TRBJ2-2; D assignment may be TRBD1 or TRBD2 (5 bases each). The CDR3 runs to 13 residues. Germline CDR1 and CDR2: MNHEY and SMNVEV (reference sequence). Trimming cost V 3 bases and J 10 bases, with 12 bases left between them. The CDR3: CASSLNGTPELFF. In DNA, the CDR3 is TGTGCCAGCAGTTTGAACGGGACGCCGGAGCTGTTTTTT.